This TCR beta chain was observed in a study of regulatory T cells in long-lasting Graves disease. Turning to the study itself: Newly diagnosed Graves' patients had under 3 months of antithyroid drugs. General study points: Sampling was limited to peripheral blood rather than thyroid tissue.

Specified time point: newly diagnosed GD, antithyroid drugs for less than 3 months. Isolated PBMC RNA provided the starting material for the TCR library. An endocrinology department in Xi'an, China, supplied the patients. As collected, the peripheral blood samples measured 7.5 to 10 milliliters each and went into EDTA tubes. There are many counts of this clonotype. The antigen is undetermined. The V end was cut by 1 base, the J end by 1 base, with 7 bases between. The germline V gene has CDR1 DFQATT and CDR2 SNEGSKA (reference sequence). The CDR3 loop spans 13 amino acids. Relying on iRepertoire HTBI primers and Arm-PCR of CDR3 regions, the team built TCR beta libraries. MiXCR, applied by TCRdb to the multiplex PCR reads, yields one record per CDR3 protein. The sample yields approximately 400,000 distinct CDR3 sequences, 15% to 17% seen once.

This sequence originates from a female donor with Graves disease. The gene calls are TRBV20-1 and TRBJ2-5; a possible D gene is TRBD1 (5 bases). The sample in question was peripheral blood mononuclear cells (PBMCs), obtained at new diagnosis, from a patient treated with antithyroid drugs. As DNA, the CDR3 is TGCAGTGCTAGAGGACAGAGCCAAGAGACCCAGTACTTC. It encodes CSARGQSQETQYF.